This is a list of T cell receptor beta chains from one sample in a study of blood T cell repertoires in COVID-19. Assay used: immunoSEQ multiplex PCR; TCRdb lists only in-frame clones, some missing. Here the sample spans about 170,000 clones, 75% to 90% being singletons. The sample taken for sequencing was PBMCs or T cells enriched from blood (not recorded which). The receptors come from a woman between 45 and 60 years old who had recovered from COVID-19. Both conserved end residues are trimmed from each CDR3. A D gene is named only where the DNA matches it firmly. Only part of the rows carry a size: once, few, many, or a class if the clone is expanded.

size: .
J: TRBJ1-2
V: TRBV30
length: 10
D: TRBD1
CDR3: AWSRDRAGYT

size: .
J: TRBJ2-1
V: TRBV5-1
length: 13
D: TRBD2
CDR3: ASSWTSGGTNEQF

size: .
J: TRBJ1-3
V: TRBV7-9
length: 12
D: .
CDR3: ASSLFGSGNTIY

size: .
J: TRBJ2-6
V: TRBV5-1
length: 14
D: .
CDR3: ASSVPRSSGANVLT

size: .
J: TRBJ2-3
V: TRBV11-3
length: 12
D: TRBD2
CDR3: ASSLTSGRPEQY

size: .
J: TRBJ1-2
V: TRBV6-2/TRBV6-3
length: 13
D: .
CDR3: ASSYSPTGNYGYT

size: .
J: TRBJ2-5
V: TRBV29-1
length: 11
D: .
CDR3: SAHVGAGKTQY

size: .
J: TRBJ2-5
V: TRBV4-3
length: 11
D: .
CDR3: ASADWVEETQY

size: .
J: TRBJ2-1
V: TRBV6-5
length: 10
D: TRBD1
CDR3: ASLSQGDEQF

size: .
J: TRBJ1-1
V: TRBV12-3/TRBV12-4
length: 9
D: .
CDR3: ASSQNTGAF

size: .
J: TRBJ1-1
V: TRBV7-2
length: 11
D: .
CDR3: ASSLAENTEAF

size: .
J: TRBJ1-2
V: TRBV28
length: 13
D: TRBD1
CDR3: ASSLSRTGVRGYT

size: .
J: TRBJ1-3
V: TRBV28
length: 17
D: TRBD1
CDR3: ASSLPGQGGIGSGNTIY

size: few
J: TRBJ1-2
V: TRBV6-5
length: 11
D: .
CDR3: ASSYSSGIGYT

size: .
J: TRBJ1-5
V: TRBV2
length: 13
D: TRBD1
CDR3: ASSGQGHSNQPQH

size: few
J: TRBJ1-3
V: TRBV5-1
length: 12
D: TRBD1
CDR3: ASSAQGSGNTIY

size: few
J: TRBJ1-5
V: TRBV30
length: 12
D: .
CDR3: AWSVQISNQPQH

size: .
J: TRBJ1-3
V: TRBV20-1
length: 13
D: TRBD1
CDR3: SASGDRGPGNTIY

size: once
J: TRBJ1-2
V: TRBV30
length: 12
D: TRBD1
CDR3: AWARDRWSRGYT

size: .
J: TRBJ2-2
V: TRBV6-4
length: 12
D: TRBD2
CDR3: ASSDGTTAGELF

size: .
J: TRBJ1-1
V: TRBV5-1
length: 12
D: .
CDR3: ASSVGTPNTEAF

size: .
J: TRBJ1-6
V: TRBV4-3
length: 15
D: .
CDR3: ASSQGSGVFYNSPLH

size: .
J: TRBJ1-4
V: TRBV18
length: 12
D: .
CDR3: ASSPPHGDEKLF

size: once
J: TRBJ2-1
V: TRBV12-5
length: 12
D: .
CDR3: ASGFEDYYNEQF